The clone carrying this T cell receptor beta chain was counted between two and nine times. What it recognizes is unknown. The sample's time point: identical approximately 11-day culture without peptide (control). TCRs were sequenced from a few patients responding to pembrolizumab. Each of about seven ELISpot-reactive candidate peptides was used for roughly 11-day stimulation. Profiled with immunoSEQ multiplex PCR; TCRdb holds only in-frame clones, not every one. The data show about 14,000 clones, 85% to 90% seen once. The CDR3 has 17 residues. Per germline, CDR1 MNHEY and CDR2 SMNVEV (reference sequence). The germline V and J ends were trimmed by 0 bases and 5 bases, with 20 bases remaining between them. The data were taken from a study of PD-1 blockade in mismatch repair-deficient tumors. General study results and limits: Rapid post-treatment expansion, then contraction, generally preceding radiologic response, marked tumor-resident clones.

The gene calls are TRBV27 and TRBJ2-7; TRBD2 is a possible D gene (8 bases). This clonotype was sampled from an adult with mismatch repair-deficient cancer. The specimen comprised cells cultured in vitro, sampled from a patient treated with pembrolizumab. The CDR3 DNA reads TGTGCCAGCAGTTTATCCCCCTCGGGAGGGGGCCGCGACGAGCAGTACTTC. Residues: CASSLSPSGGGRDEQYF.